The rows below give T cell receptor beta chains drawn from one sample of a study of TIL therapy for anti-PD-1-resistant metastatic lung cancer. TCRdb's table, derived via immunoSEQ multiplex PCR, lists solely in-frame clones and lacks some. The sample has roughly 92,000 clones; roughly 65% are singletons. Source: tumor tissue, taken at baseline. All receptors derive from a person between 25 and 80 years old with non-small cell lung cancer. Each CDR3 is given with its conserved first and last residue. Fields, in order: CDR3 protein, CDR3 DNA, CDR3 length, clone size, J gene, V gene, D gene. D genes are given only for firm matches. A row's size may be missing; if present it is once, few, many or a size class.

CDR3 protein: CASSSPGQSYEQYF
CDR3 DNA: TGTGCCAGCAGCTCGCCGGGACAGTCGTACGAGCAGTACTTC
CDR3 length: 14
clone size: -
J gene: TRBJ2-7
V gene: TRBV27
D gene: TRBD1

CDR3 protein: CASSPSPGRNQETQYF
CDR3 DNA: TGCGCCAGCAGCCCGTCCCCGGGACGAAACCAAGAGACCCAGTACTTC
CDR3 length: 16
clone size: -
J gene: TRBJ2-5
V gene: TRBV5-1
D gene: -

CDR3 protein: CASSSGTQQYF
CDR3 DNA: TGTGCCAGCAGCTCCGGGACGCAACAGTACTTC
CDR3 length: 11
clone size: few
J gene: TRBJ2-7
V gene: TRBV5-6
D gene: -

CDR3 protein: CASSLENRPNYGYTF
CDR3 DNA: TGTGCCAGCAGCTTAGAGAACAGACCCAACTATGGCTACACCTTC
CDR3 length: 15
clone size: -
J gene: TRBJ1-2
V gene: TRBV7-3
D gene: -

CDR3 protein: CASSLRERDTQYF
CDR3 DNA: TGTGCCAGCAGTTTACGGGAGAGAGATACGCAGTATTTT
CDR3 length: 13
clone size: -
J gene: TRBJ2-3
V gene: TRBV27
D gene: -

CDR3 protein: CASSLYRDTRSTNEKLFF
CDR3 DNA: TGTGCCAGCAGTTTATACCGGGACACGCGGTCAACTAATGAAAAACTGTTTTTT
CDR3 length: 18
clone size: -
J gene: TRBJ1-4
V gene: TRBV28
D gene: -

CDR3 protein: CASSPAYQETQYF
CDR3 DNA: TGTGCCAGCTCACCCGCGTACCAAGAGACCCAGTACTTC
CDR3 length: 13
clone size: -
J gene: TRBJ2-5
V gene: TRBV18
D gene: -

CDR3 protein: CASSPQMGQAGELFF
CDR3 DNA: TGTGCCAGCAGCCCCCAAATGGGACAGGCCGGGGAGCTGTTTTTT
CDR3 length: 15
clone size: few
J gene: TRBJ2-2
V gene: TRBV7-3
D gene: TRBD1

CDR3 protein: CASSQDPTGSYEQYF
CDR3 DNA: TGTGCCAGCAGCCAAGACCCAACAGGGTCCTACGAGCAGTACTTC
CDR3 length: 15
clone size: -
J gene: TRBJ2-7
V gene: TRBV3-1/TRBV3-2
D gene: -

CDR3 protein: CASSLGGSYNEQFF
CDR3 DNA: TGTGCCAGCAGTTTGGGCGGCTCCTACAATGAGCAGTTCTTC
CDR3 length: 14
clone size: -
J gene: TRBJ2-1
V gene: TRBV6-2/TRBV6-3
D gene: -

CDR3 protein: CASSLSPLAGGLFGYNEQFF
CDR3 DNA: TGTGCCAGCAGTTTATCCCCCCTAGCGGGAGGGCTTTTTGGCTACAATGAGCAGTTCTTC
CDR3 length: 20
clone size: -
J gene: TRBJ2-1
V gene: TRBV27
D gene: TRBD2

CDR3 protein: CASSFGGPGNTIYF
CDR3 DNA: TGTGCCAGCAGTTTCGGGGGACCTGGAAACACCATATATTTT
CDR3 length: 14
clone size: -
J gene: TRBJ1-3
V gene: TRBV28
D gene: -

CDR3 protein: CASSPSRAGANVLTF
CDR3 DNA: TGTGCCAGCAGTCCCTCGAGGGCTGGGGCCAACGTCCTGACTTTC
CDR3 length: 15
clone size: -
J gene: TRBJ2-6
V gene: TRBV28
D gene: -

CDR3 protein: CASSFARVGQYF
CDR3 DNA: TGTGCCAGCAGTTTTGCGCGGGTCGGGCAGTACTTC
CDR3 length: 12
clone size: -
J gene: TRBJ2-7
V gene: TRBV28
D gene: -

CDR3 protein: CASSLQGPRNSPLHF
CDR3 DNA: TGTGCCAGCAGCCTCCAGGGGCCGCGAAATTCACCCCTCCACTTT
CDR3 length: 15
clone size: medium-sized
J gene: TRBJ1-6
V gene: TRBV14
D gene: -

CDR3 protein: CASSQERSQPQHF
CDR3 DNA: TGCGCCAGCAGCCAAGAAAGGAGTCAGCCCCAGCATTTT
CDR3 length: 13
clone size: many
J gene: TRBJ1-5
V gene: TRBV4-3
D gene: -

CDR3 protein: CASSSEKQGRVINSPLHF
CDR3 DNA: TGTGCCAGCAGCTCCGAGAAACAGGGACGCGTCATTAATTCACCCCTCCACTTT
CDR3 length: 18
clone size: -
J gene: TRBJ1-6
V gene: TRBV7-2
D gene: -